This paragraph reports one TCR beta chain. TCRdb processed the reads anew with MiXCR; each CDR3 protein has one entry. The sample includes about 440,000 distinct CDR3 sequences, roughly 30% of them seen just once. The data are from a study of T cell repertoires in cytomegalovirus infection. V lost 6 bases to trimming and J lost 5 bases, with 11 bases between them. This CDR3 contains 13 residues. V is TRBV12-3 or TRBV12-4 and J is TRBJ2-4; D not certain. The sequencing sample was made of PBMCs. The receptor was derived from a human donor in good health (CMV status not recorded). Some clones in this sample may be carry-over from other donors' samples. The CDR3, as DNA: TGTGCCAGCAGCCCAGACAACGAAAACATTCAGTACTTC. Translated, it gives CASSPDNENIQYF.